A single TCR beta chain is shown here with its context. Its antigen is undetermined. The CDR3 has 17 amino acids. Per the germline V gene, CDR1 is MRHNA and CDR2 is SNTAGT. The V end lost 0 bases, the J end lost 2 bases, and 14 bases lay between the germline ends. The data belong to a study of cytomegalovirus exposure and HLA in healthy donors. General study findings and limits: Certain sequence variants were highly shared and formed a cluster, and this cluster was likely a sequencing artifact. The study reported that TCR beta sequences accurately predicted HLA-A and HLA-B alleles in most subjects. A later analysis showed TCR association rates differing by HLA locus, peaking at DRB1 and lowest at HLA-C. With later analysis, a missense DCLRE1C variant became linked to TCR beta V- and J-gene trimming.

PCR employed 60 Vbeta and 13 Jbeta primers. TCRdb keeps only in-frame clones here, not all; method: immunoSEQ multiplex PCR. The repertoire consists of fewer than 250,000 clones, with approximately 80% occurring once and the leading ten covering roughly 10%. This TCR was sampled from a woman between 50 and 59 years old in good health and CMV-seropositive. Material for sequencing was PBMCs. The J gene is TRBJ2-1, the V gene TRBV6-4, with D tentatively TRBD2 (5 bases). In nucleotides, the CDR3 is TGTGCCAGCAGTGACTCCTCGGGGTGGAGGCCCTACAATGAGCAGTTCTTC. Its protein product is CASSDSSGWRPYNEQFF.